Listed here are 3 T cell receptor beta chains from one sample, sequenced in a study of beta chain features in type 1 diabetes (dated by TCRdb to 2017 to 2018). To prepare the library, the immunoSEQ multiplex PCR assay was applied. The entire isolated RNA was reverse transcribed using the High Capacity cDNA Reverse Transcription Kit, and thus expressed TCRB transcripts were sequenced. The table was pulled from immuneACCESS by TCRdb, which kept in-frame rearrangements only. Such tables lose some clones; where checked, under half of the loss comes from unresolved V genes, and the rest has no known cause. Counted in this sample were some 410,000 clones; 10% to 12% of them appeared once. Of the sample, roughly 0.046% is held by the ten largest clones. Sequenced material: naive CD4+ T cells from blood. The cell subset or site label for this specimen denotes: true naive CD4+ T cells. These receptors all come from a woman aged 18-29 years in good health.

The chain uses TRBV5-4 and TRBJ2-2, with D possibly matching TRBD2 (6 bases). Germline assignment: CDR1 SGHNT and CDR2 YYREEE (reference sequence). CDR3 size: 16 residues. V dropped 2 bases and J dropped 5 bases, with 16 bases sitting between them. The CDR3 is CASSLAGPASTGELFF. The CDR3 bases are TGTGCCAGCAGCTTAGCGGGCCCCGCCAGTACCGGGGAGCTGTTTTTT.

The gene calls are TRBV7-2 and TRBJ1-1; 9 nucleotides align to TRBD1. J lost 3 bases, V lost 1 base, and 6 bases had no gene match. Germline V gives CDR1 SGHTA, CDR2 FQGNSA. CDR3 length equals 16 residues. The CDR3: CASSLGLDRGYTEAFF. CDR3 nucleotide sequence: TGTGCCAGCAGCTTAGGCCTGGACAGGGGTTACACTGAAGCTTTCTTT.

This clone was seen more than once but under ten times. V is TRBV20-1 and J is TRBJ1-1; no definite D call. Germline CDR1 is DFQATT and CDR2 is SNEGSKA (reference sequence). CDR3 length: 10 residues. Trimming pared 7 bases from V and 7 bases from J, leaving 10 bases between. In DNA form, the CDR3 reads TGCAGTGAGAGTAGCCTTGAAGCTTTCTTT. Protein product: CSESSLEAFF.